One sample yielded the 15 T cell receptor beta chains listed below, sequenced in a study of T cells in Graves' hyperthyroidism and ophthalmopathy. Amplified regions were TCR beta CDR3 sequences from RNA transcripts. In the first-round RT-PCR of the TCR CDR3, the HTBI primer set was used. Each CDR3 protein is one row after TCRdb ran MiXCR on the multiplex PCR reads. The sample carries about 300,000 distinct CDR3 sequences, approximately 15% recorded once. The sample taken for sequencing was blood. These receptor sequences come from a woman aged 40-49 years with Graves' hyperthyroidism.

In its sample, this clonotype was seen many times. In DNA form, the CDR3 reads TGTGCCAGCGCAGGGGGCGAGGTGGGGGAGCAGTACTTC. As protein: CASAGGEVGEQYF. The rearrangement uses TRBV6-1 and TRBJ2-7, with 8 bases aligning to TRBD1. Germline CDR1 reads MNHNS; CDR2 reads SASEGT. V was pared by 8 bases and J by 7 bases, with 10 bases of the junction left unmatched. This CDR3 is built from 13 residues.

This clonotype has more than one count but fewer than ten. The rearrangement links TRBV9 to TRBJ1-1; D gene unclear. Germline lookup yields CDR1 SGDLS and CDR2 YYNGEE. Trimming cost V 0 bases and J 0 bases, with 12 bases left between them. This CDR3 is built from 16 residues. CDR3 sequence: CASSVGPGQMNTEAFF. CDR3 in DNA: TGTGCCAGCAGCGTAGGTCCAGGTCAAATGAACACTGAAGCTTTCTTT.

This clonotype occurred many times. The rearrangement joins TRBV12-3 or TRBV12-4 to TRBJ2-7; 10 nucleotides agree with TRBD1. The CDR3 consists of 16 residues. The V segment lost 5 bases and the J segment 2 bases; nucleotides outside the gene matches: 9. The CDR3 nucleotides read TGTGCCAGCAGTCTACGGACAGGGGGGGAAGCCTACGAGCAGTACTTC. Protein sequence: CASSLRTGGEAYEQYF.

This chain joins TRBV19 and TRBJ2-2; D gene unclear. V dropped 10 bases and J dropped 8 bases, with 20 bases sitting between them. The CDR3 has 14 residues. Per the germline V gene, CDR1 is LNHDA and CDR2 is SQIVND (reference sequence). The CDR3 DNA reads TGTGCCACCTATCCAACCGGGCCTCCGGGGGAGCTGTTTTTT. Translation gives CATYPTGPPGELFF.

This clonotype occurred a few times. The CDR3 bases are TGTGCCAGCTTTCTGCGGGGGGGCATGAACACTGAAGCTTTCTTT. Amino acids: CASFLRGGMNTEAFF. The rearrangement links TRBV28 to TRBJ1-1; D might be TRBD1 (6 bases). The ends were cut back, 8 bases at V and 0 bases at J, with 16 bases in the middle. The CDR3 is 15 amino acids. CDR1 and CDR2 (germline): MDHEN, SYDVKM.

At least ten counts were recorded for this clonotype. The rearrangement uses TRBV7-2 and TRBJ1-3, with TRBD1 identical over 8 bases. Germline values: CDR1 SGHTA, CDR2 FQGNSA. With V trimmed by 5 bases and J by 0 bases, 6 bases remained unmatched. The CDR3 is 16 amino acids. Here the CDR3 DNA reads TGTGCCAGCAGCGGACGACAGGGGAGCTCTGGAAACACCATATATTTT. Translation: CASSGRQGSSGNTIYF.

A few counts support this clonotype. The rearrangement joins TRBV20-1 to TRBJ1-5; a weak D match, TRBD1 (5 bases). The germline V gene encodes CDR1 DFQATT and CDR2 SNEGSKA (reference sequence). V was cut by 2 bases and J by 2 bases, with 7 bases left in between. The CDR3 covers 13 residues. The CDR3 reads CSARQGGNQPQHF. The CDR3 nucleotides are TGCAGTGCTAGACAGGGCGGCAATCAGCCCCAGCATTTT.

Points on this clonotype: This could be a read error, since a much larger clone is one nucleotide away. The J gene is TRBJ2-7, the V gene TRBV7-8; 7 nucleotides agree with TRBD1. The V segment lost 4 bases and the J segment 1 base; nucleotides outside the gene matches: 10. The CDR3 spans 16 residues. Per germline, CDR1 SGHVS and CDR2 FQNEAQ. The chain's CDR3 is CASSSLPPGQSYEQYF. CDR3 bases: TGTGCCAGCAGCTCATTACCACCGGGACAGTCCTACGAGCAGTACTTC.

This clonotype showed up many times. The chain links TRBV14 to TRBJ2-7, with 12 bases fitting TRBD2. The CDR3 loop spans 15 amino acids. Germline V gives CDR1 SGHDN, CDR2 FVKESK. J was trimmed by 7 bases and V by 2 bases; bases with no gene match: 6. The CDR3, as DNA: TGTGCCAGCAGCCAACGACTAGCGGGAGAAGGGGAGCAGTACTTC. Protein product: CASSQRLAGEGEQYF.

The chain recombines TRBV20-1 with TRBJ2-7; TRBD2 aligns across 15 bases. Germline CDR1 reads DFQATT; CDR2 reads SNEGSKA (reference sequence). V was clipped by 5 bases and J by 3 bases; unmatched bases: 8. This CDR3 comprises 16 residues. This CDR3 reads CSASGLAGGGDYEQYF. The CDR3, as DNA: TGCAGTGCTTCCGGACTAGCGGGAGGGGGGGACTACGAGCAGTACTTC.

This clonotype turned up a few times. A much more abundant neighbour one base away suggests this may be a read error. CDR3 DNA sequence: TGTGTCTGCAACAGGGGGTTCGCTGAAGCTTTCTTT. This codes for CVCNRGFAEAFF. This chain connects TRBV30 to TRBJ1-1; TRBD1 matches at 8 bases. This CDR3 comprises 12 residues. Germline V lookup: CDR1 GTSNPN, CDR2 SVGIG (reference sequence).

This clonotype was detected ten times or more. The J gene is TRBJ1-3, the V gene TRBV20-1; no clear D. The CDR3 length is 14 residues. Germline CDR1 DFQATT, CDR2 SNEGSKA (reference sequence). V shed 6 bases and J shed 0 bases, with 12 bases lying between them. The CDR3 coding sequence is TGCAGTGCCCAACGGGGAAACTCTGGAAACACCATATATTTT. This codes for CSAQRGNSGNTIYF.

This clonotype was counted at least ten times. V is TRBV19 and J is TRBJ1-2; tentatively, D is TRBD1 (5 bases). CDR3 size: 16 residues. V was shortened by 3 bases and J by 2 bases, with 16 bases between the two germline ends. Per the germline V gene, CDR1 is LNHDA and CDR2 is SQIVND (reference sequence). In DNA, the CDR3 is TGTGCCAGTAGTATTGTGGGGCGGACCTCAAACTATGGCTACACCTTC. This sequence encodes CASSIVGRTSNYGYTF.

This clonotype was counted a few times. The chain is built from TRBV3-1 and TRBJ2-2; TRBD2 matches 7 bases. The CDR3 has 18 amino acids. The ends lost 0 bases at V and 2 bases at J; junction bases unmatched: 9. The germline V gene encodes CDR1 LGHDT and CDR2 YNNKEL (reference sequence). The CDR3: CASSQDLGAGLNTGELFF. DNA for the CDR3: TGTGCCAGCAGCCAAGATCTAGGAGCGGGACTTAACACCGGGGAGCTGTTTTTT.

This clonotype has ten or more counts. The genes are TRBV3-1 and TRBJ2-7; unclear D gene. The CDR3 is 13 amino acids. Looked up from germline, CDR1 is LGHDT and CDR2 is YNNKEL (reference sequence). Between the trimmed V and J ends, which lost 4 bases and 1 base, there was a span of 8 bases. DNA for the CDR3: TGTGCCAGCAGCCTGATGGAGTCCTACGAGCAGTACTTC. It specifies CASSLMESYEQYF.